The 27 T cell receptor beta chains below were found in one sample sequenced in a study of T cell repertoires in cytomegalovirus infection. No antigen has been identified for these receptors. TCRdb reprocessed the reads with MiXCR, giving one entry per CDR3 protein. The sample carries 90,000 to 130,000 distinct CDR3 sequences, over 9% recorded once. The sample taken for sequencing was PBMCs, sequenced either directly or after in vitro stimulation (not recorded which). All receptors derive from a human donor in good health (CMV status not recorded). Some clones in this sample may be carry-over from other donors' samples.

The chain uses TRBV12-3 or TRBV12-4 and TRBJ1-2; no definite D call. Deletions cut 3 bases from V and 4 bases from J, with 9 bases between. CDR3 length: 13 residues. The CDR3 DNA reads TGTGCCAGCAGTTTCGAGGGAACCTATGGCTACACCTTC. Protein product: CASSFEGTYGYTF.

This clonotype was counted at least ten times. The V and J genes are TRBV9 and TRBJ2-1; D is unresolved. CDR1 SGDLS and CDR2 YYNGEE come from the germline V gene. The CDR3 covers 17 residues. Between the trimmed V and J ends, which lost 0 bases and 0 bases, there was a span of 13 bases. The CDR3 sequence is CASSVGLGQSSYNEQFF. CDR3 DNA sequence: TGTGCCAGCAGCGTAGGTTTAGGGCAAAGCTCCTACAATGAGCAGTTCTTC.

This clonotype was seen many times. The chain uses TRBV20-1 and TRBJ2-5; D possibly corresponds to TRBD1 (5 bases). Trimming removed 3 bases from V and 5 bases from J, with 16 bases in between. CDR1 DFQATT and CDR2 SNEGSKA come from the germline V gene (reference sequence). CDR3 length equals 14 residues. The CDR3 region has the DNA TGCAGTGCTAGGGAGACAGTCCCTAGGGAGACCCAGTACTTC. Its protein is CSARETVPRETQYF.

Ten or more counts support this clonotype. The chain couples TRBV7-8 to TRBJ2-2; 8 positions agree with TRBD1. Trimming removed 0 bases from V and 4 bases from J; junction bases left unmatched: 7. Germline V CDR1 and CDR2: SGHVS, FQNEAQ. This CDR3 contains 17 residues. This CDR3 reads CASSLAGGTGATGELFF. The CDR3 nucleotides read TGTGCCAGCAGCTTAGCTGGGGGGACAGGCGCCACCGGGGAGCTGTTTTTT.

This clonotype was detected ten times or more. CDR3 in DNA: TGTGCCACCAGCAGAATACAACAGCCACCCCTCCACTTT. It translates to CATSRIQQPPLHF. The rearrangement uses TRBV15 and TRBJ1-6; no definite D call. Germline V gene lookup returns CDR1 LNHNV and CDR2 YYDKDF (reference sequence). The CDR3 runs to 13 residues. Between the trimmed V and J ends, which lost 2 bases and 11 bases, there was a span of 10 bases.

The chain has TRBV7-2 and TRBJ1-6; D gene ambiguous. CDR1 and CDR2 from the germline V gene are SGHTA and FQGNSA. This CDR3 is built from 15 residues. Trimming removed 5 bases at V and 6 bases at J, with 14 bases between. CDR3 nucleotide sequence: TGTGCCAGCAGCCCAAGCCCGGGAGGTAATTCACCCCTCCACTTT. It yields the protein CASSPSPGGNSPLHF.

This clonotype was seen many times. This rearrangement joins TRBV7-8 to TRBJ2-3; D may match TRBD1 or TRBD2 (5 bases each). Germline V lookup: CDR1 SGHVS, CDR2 FQNEAQ. V lost 5 bases, J lost 6 bases, and 21 bases lay in between. CDR3 length equals 16 residues. In DNA form, the CDR3 reads TGTGCCAGCAGCCTGCTCCCACAAGGGTGGGGGGATACGCAGTATTTT. Translation gives CASSLLPQGWGDTQYF. Using reference TRBV7-8 and TRBJ2-3 for the parts outside the CDR3, the full variable domain is GAGVSQSPRYKVAKRGQDVALRCDPISGHVSLFWYQQALGQGPEFLTYFQNEAQLDKSGLPSDRFFAERPEGSVSTLKIQRTQQEDSAVYLCASSLLPQGWGDTQYFGPGTRLTVL.

The chain is built from TRBV28 and TRBJ1-1; no firm D call. Looked up from germline, CDR1 is MDHEN and CDR2 is SYDVKM. V lost 2 bases and J lost 2, with 12 bases in between. The CDR3 runs to 15 residues. The CDR3, as DNA: TGTGCCAGCAGTTTAGTATACGGACCTAACACTGAAGCTTTCTTT. This sequence encodes CASSLVYGPNTEAFF.

The chain employs TRBV2 and TRBJ2-1; D remains ambiguous. Trimming removed 7 bases at V and 7 bases at J, with 5 bases between. The length of the CDR3 is 10 residues. Germline V CDR1 and CDR2: SNHLY, FYNNEI. The CDR3 sequence is CASTVNEQFF. The CDR3 DNA reads TGTGCCAGCACGGTAAATGAGCAGTTCTTC.

In its sample, this clonotype was seen many times. The DNA for the CDR3 is TGTGCCAGCAGTGAAGCTCCCGACAGGGCAGGCGGCTACACCTTC. Translating it yields CASSEAPDRAGGYTF. The V and J genes are TRBV6-1 and TRBJ1-2; 7 nucleotides agree with TRBD1. The CDR3 loop spans 15 amino acids. The V segment lost 0 bases and the J segment 8 bases; nucleotides outside the gene matches: 9. Germline values: CDR1 MNHNS, CDR2 SASEGT.

This clonotype came up many times. The V gene is TRBV7-2, the J gene TRBJ2-7; 7 bases are a match to TRBD2. The J segment lost 3 bases and the V segment lost 3 bases, leaving 14 bases of the junction unmatched. Per the germline V gene, CDR1 is SGHTA and CDR2 is FQGNSA. CDR3 size: 17 residues. The CDR3, as DNA: TGTGCCAGCAGCTTGGCGGGAGTGGTTCAGGGTTACTACGAGCAGTACTTC. It encodes CASSLAGVVQGYYEQYF.

This clonotype was counted only a few times. V gene TRBV7-6 combines with J gene TRBJ2-3; D is perhaps TRBD1 or TRBD2 (5 bases each). Germline V gene data show CDR1 as SGHVS and CDR2 as FNYEAQ. This CDR3 comprises 12 residues. V was cut by 5 bases and J by 7 bases, with 10 bases left in between. CDR3 bases: TGTGCCAGCAGCCCGGGGCCCCATACGCAGTATTTT. This sequence encodes CASSPGPHTQYF. Looking up the rest from reference TRBV7-6 and TRBJ2-3 gives the full variable domain: GAGVSQSPRYKVTKRGQDVALRCDPISGHVSLYWYRQALGQGPEFLTYFNYEAQQDKSGLPNDRFSAERPEGSISTLTIQRTEQRDSAMYRCASSPGPHTQYFGPGTRLTVL.

The gene calls are TRBV7-3 and TRBJ2-3; D possibly matches TRBD1 or TRBD2 (7 bases each). Germline CDR1 is SGHTA and CDR2 is FQGTGA. V was cut by 8 bases and J by 2 bases, with 11 bases left in between. This CDR3 has 13 amino acids. The CDR3 sequence: CASGRGPTDTQYF. In nucleotides, the CDR3 is TGTGCCAGCGGGAGGGGGCCCACAGATACGCAGTATTTT.

This clonotype was observed a handful of times. The V gene is TRBV15, the J gene TRBJ1-1, with 8 bases aligning to TRBD1. There are 13 residues in the CDR3. V dropped 5 bases and J dropped 9; count of bases not matched to a gene: 8. Germline-derived CDR1 and CDR2 are LNHNV and YYDKDF (reference sequence). CDR3 sequence reads: CATSPSTGAKAFF. The DNA of the CDR3 is TGTGCCACCAGCCCTTCGACAGGGGCCAAAGCTTTCTTT.

This clonotype came up a few times. The rearrangement uses TRBV6-5 and TRBJ2-1, with 7 nucleotides matching TRBD1. V shed 8 bases, J shed 3 bases, and the junction held 7 bases outside the gene matches. Germline CDR1 MNHEY, CDR2 SVGAGI. CDR3 size: 14 residues. This CDR3 is CASRDRALYNEQFF. The CDR3 region has the DNA TGTGCCAGCCGAGACAGGGCTCTCTACAATGAGCAGTTCTTC.

This clonotype has a count of ten or more. This rearrangement joins TRBV4-1 to TRBJ2-5; TRBD2 might be the D (6 bases). Germline lookup yields CDR1 MGHRA and CDR2 YSYEKL. This CDR3 has 16 amino acids. The V and J ends lost 2 bases and 5 bases respectively, with 18 bases between them. CDR3 coding DNA: TGCGCCAGCAGCCAAACATCGCGAGGGGCGGGGGAGACCCAGTACTTC. Translation: CASSQTSRGAGETQYF.

Regarding this clonotype: This may come from a read error, since a much larger clone is one base off. The chain couples TRBV7-8 to TRBJ2-3; the D gene could be TRBD1 or TRBD2 (5 bases each). The germline CDR1 and CDR2 sequences are SGHVS and FQNEAQ. The CDR3 loop spans 16 amino acids. V was clipped by 5 bases and J by 4 bases, with 19 bases between them. The CDR3 nucleotides are TGTGCCAGCAGCCCAAAAGGGACGCGGTCCTCAGATACGCAGTATTTT. Protein: CASSPKGTRSSDTQYF.

V is TRBV28 and J is TRBJ2-7, with 9 bases lining up with TRBD1. The V and J ends lost 5 bases and 6 bases, in that order; junction bases with no gene match: 17. Germline values: CDR1 MDHEN, CDR2 SYDVKM. CDR3 length: 17 amino acids. The CDR3 DNA sequence: TGTGCCAGCAGTCCCCCCGGGACAGGGACTCAGGCGGGCGAGCAGTACGTC. Translation: CASSPPGTGTQAGEQYV.

This rearrangement joins TRBV19 to TRBJ1-4; no definite D call. V lost 7 bases and J 7 bases, leaving 19 bases between the germline ends. The V gene's germline CDR1 is LNHDA and CDR2 SQIVND (reference sequence). CDR3 size: 15 residues. The CDR3 sequence: CASTNRGVSSEKLFF. The CDR3 DNA sequence: TGTGCCAGTACCAACCGAGGTGTATCCTCTGAAAAACTGTTTTTT.

This clonotype showed up many times. The chain is built from TRBV7-2 and TRBJ2-2; unclear D gene. CDR1 and CDR2 from the germline V gene are SGHTA and FQGNSA. V was cut by 8 bases and J by 7 bases, with 8 bases left in between. CDR3 size: 11 residues. The CDR3 DNA sequence: TGTGCCAGCCGAACCGGCGGGGAGCTGTTTTTT. It encodes CASRTGGELFF. The full variable domain, completed using reference TRBV7-2 and TRBJ2-2, is GAGVSQSPSNKVTEKGKDVELRCDPISGHTALYWYRQSLGQGLEFLIYFQGNSAPDKSGLPSDRFSAERTGGSVSTLTIQRTQQEDSAVYLCASRTGGELFFGEGSRLTVL.

This clonotype was counted only a few times. This sequence joins TRBV9 and TRBJ1-2, with TRBD1 matching 11 bases. The CDR3 spans 16 residues. From germline, CDR1 is SGDLS and CDR2 YYNGEE. Losses at the gene ends were 3 bases for V and 1 base for J; bases not matched to a gene: 5. In nucleotides, the CDR3 is TGTGCCAGCAGCGGCGCGGGACAGGGGGTTAACTATGGCTACACCTTC. As protein: CASSGAGQGVNYGYTF.

This clonotype has at least ten counts. V is TRBV7-2 and J is TRBJ1-1, with 10 bases fitting TRBD1. CDR1 and CDR2 from the germline V gene are SGHTA and FQGNSA. Unmatched junction bases numbered 10, after V lost 4 bases and J lost 5 bases. The CDR3 runs to 16 residues. This CDR3 reads CASSSQIRTGGTEAFF. The CDR3 region has the DNA TGTGCCAGCAGCTCACAGATTCGGACAGGGGGGACTGAAGCTTTCTTT.

The chain uses TRBV5-1 and TRBJ2-2, with a possible D match to TRBD2 (5 bases). V gave up 1 base and J gave up 2 bases, with 9 bases separating them. The germline CDR1 and CDR2 sequences are SGHRS and YFSETQ. This CDR3 region has 15 residues. The CDR3 protein is CASSLFGLNTGELFF. Here the CDR3 DNA reads TGCGCCAGCAGCTTGTTTGGACTCAACACCGGGGAGCTGTTTTTT.

This clonotype was recorded at least ten times. This sequence joins TRBV7-2 and TRBJ1-1; 7 nucleotides match TRBD1. This CDR3 is built from 17 residues. J lost 0 bases, V lost 3 bases, and 10 bases had no gene match. In germline, CDR1 is SGHTA, CDR2 FQGNSA. The CDR3 DNA reads TGTGCCAGCAGCTTCCAACAGGGGCGAGGTTTGAACACTGAAGCTTTCTTT. It is translated as CASSFQQGRGLNTEAFF. Supplemented by reference TRBV7-2 and TRBJ1-1, the full variable domain reads GAGVSQSPSNKVTEKGKDVELRCDPISGHTALYWYRQSLGQGLEFLIYFQGNSAPDKSGLPSDRFSAERTGGSVSTLTIQRTQQEDSAVYLCASSFQQGRGLNTEAFFGQGTRLTVV.

This clonotype is deemed medium-sized. V usage is TRBV7-2 and J usage is TRBJ2-1, with 7 bases matching TRBD2. The length of the CDR3 is 17 residues. V trimming: 5 bases; J trimming: 3 bases; junction bases outside the gene matches: 13. CDR1 is SGHTA, CDR2 FQGNSA, per germline. The DNA for the CDR3 is TGTGCCAGCAGCCCGAGGGCCGGACTAGAGGGCTACAATGAGCAGTTCTTC. Translating gives CASSPRAGLEGYNEQFF.

This clonotype was recorded many times. The rearrangement links TRBV7-2 to TRBJ2-5; D uncertain. The CDR3 has 15 residues. The germline V gene encodes CDR1 SGHTA and CDR2 FQGNSA. Trimming removed 0 bases at V and 1 base at J, with 9 bases between. The CDR3 DNA is TGTGCCAGCAGCTTAGCGTCGGGTCCCCAAGAGACCCAGTACTTC. Translated: CASSLASGPQETQYF.

V and J are TRBV20-1 and TRBJ2-1; D is unresolved. Germline V gene lookup returns CDR1 DFQATT and CDR2 SNEGSKA (reference sequence). CDR3 size: 12 residues. Trimming removed 3 bases from V and 4 bases from J, with 7 bases in between. The CDR3 DNA reads TGCAGTGCTAGCCCCGTATACAATGAGCAGTTCTTC. Its protein product is CSASPVYNEQFF.